This paragraph reports one T cell receptor (beta chain). The sample comes from a study of blood T cell repertoires in COVID-19. Only in-frame clones appear in the TCRdb table, and some are missing; sequencing was by immunoSEQ multiplex PCR. The table records fewer than 500,000 clones, about 90% of them present only once. From germline, CDR1 is KGHSH and CDR2 LQKENI. The CDR3 contains 14 residues. The V gene lost 5 bases and the J gene lost 3 bases, with 13 bases spanning the gap. Each recovered donor of Cohort 3 presented with two negative PCRs, clearance, or symptom resolution. This chain links TRBV18 with TRBJ1-2; D perhaps matches TRBD1 (5 bases). The sequence came from a man in his thirties or forties who had recovered from COVID-19. Sequencing was done on a sample of PBMCs or T cells enriched from blood (not recorded which). CDR3: CASSADTTHYGYTF. CDR3 DNA: TGTGCCAGCTCAGCGGACACAACGCACTATGGCTACACCTTC.